The present entry profiles one TCR beta chain with its context. Amplification used 60 Vbeta primers and 13 Jbeta primers. Per the original methods: There were tens of millions of unique TCR beta chains by a later count, and about 12 million of them were shared. TCRdb keeps only in-frame clones here, not all; method: immunoSEQ multiplex PCR. V, J and clone size were drawn from that table, and D and trimming were deduced from the DNA. The sample includes approximately 40,000 clones. The CDR3 runs 14 residues. V was trimmed by 6 bases and J by 1 base, leaving 7 bases between them. Germline V gives CDR1 MDHEN, CDR2 SYDVKM. The sample belongs to a study of cytomegalovirus exposure and HLA in healthy donors.

This rearrangement joins TRBV28 to TRBJ2-6; D unresolved. Sequenced input: PBMCs. This clonotype was obtained from a woman aged 30 to 39 in good health and CMV-seronegative. The CDR3 sequence: CASSLSSGANVLTF. Written as DNA, the CDR3 is TGTGCCAGCAGCCTGAGTTCTGGGGCCAACGTCCTGACTTTC.